The present TCR beta chain was sequenced within a study of T cells after yellow fever vaccination. The wider study: The authors prepared low-cell-number fractions using SMART-Seq v4 Ultra Low Input. Findings and limits, study-wide: Once the booster was given, most primary-vaccination clones reappeared, at around 95% for CD4 and 88% for CD8. Clonotypes appearing in both CD4 and CD8 compartments existed, and their share was small.

The study made its TCR cDNA through 5'RACE template switching. That step introduced a universal primer site along with UMIs. Using its own MiXCR run on the 5' RACE reads, TCRdb lists one record per CDR3 protein. The data show about 240,000 distinct CDR3 sequences, with 6.9% seen just once and roughly 0.86% held by the top ten. The sample holds many counts of this clonotype. What it recognizes is unknown. Mismatch with germline at one junction end may stem from a read error. Germline lookup yields CDR1 LGHDT and CDR2 YNNKEL (reference sequence). The CDR3 contains 15 residues. The chain combines TRBV3-1 with TRBJ2-1; D gene unclear. The specimen comprised CD4+ T cells sorted from PBMCs, sampled 15 days after the yellow fever booster vaccination. The TCR was taken from a young man who received the YFV17D yellow fever vaccine. The CDR3 bases are TGTGCCAGCAGCCAAGTCGGGTCACTGACAATGAGCATGATCTTC. This gives the protein CASSQVGSLTMSMIF.